A selection of T cell receptor beta chains follows, all from one sample in a study of blood T cells in healthy people across ages. A single record per CDR3 protein comes from TCRdb applying MiXCR to the 5' RACE reads. Of approximately 670,000 distinct CDR3 sequences listed, about 43% were seen once; the top ten hold 30%. Sequencing was carried out using blood. These TCRs come from a man older than 75 in good health. Both conserved end residues are part of each CDR3. The D gene is left open where the match is weak. Size is stated for part of the rows, as once, few or many counts, or as a class when the clone is expanded.

clone_size	d_call	v_call	j_call	cdr3_aa
.	.	TRBV28	TRBJ2-5	CASSTQGSEETQYF
few	.	TRBV12-3/TRBV12-4	TRBJ2-7	CASSPDYYNEQYF
.	TRBD2	TRBV20-1	TRBJ2-5	CSASVAGGIRETQYF
few	TRBD1	TRBV7-2	TRBJ2-1	CASSLGRRGIYNEQFF
.	TRBD1	TRBV20-1	TRBJ1-5	CSARDRGSNQPQHF
.	TRBD1	TRBV7-9	TRBJ1-2	CASSLGRGQRGYTF
.	.	TRBV20-1	TRBJ2-7	CSAISSTGSSYEQYF
few	TRBD1	TRBV28	TRBJ2-1	CASSLPGQAYNEQFF
.	TRBD2	TRBV5-1	TRBJ2-1	CASSPGTSSGYNEQFF
.	.	TRBV6-2/TRBV6-3	TRBJ1-1	CASSPIQGRETFF
.	TRBD1	TRBV29-1	TRBJ2-2	CSVGGDRMSTGELFF
.	TRBD2	TRBV20-1	TRBJ2-1	CSARGASGRSSYNEQFF
.	.	TRBV12-3/TRBV12-4	TRBJ1-1	CASSSPRVVNTEAFF
few	TRBD2	TRBV5-1	TRBJ2-7	CASSRGLAGGSYEQYF
.	TRBD2	TRBV6-2/TRBV6-3	TRBJ2-7	CASTGQPSGSYEQYF
.	.	TRBV27	.	CASSSLTRACEQYF
few	TRBD1	TRBV4-3	TRBJ1-6	CASSQRTGGHSPLHF
.	TRBD2	TRBV12-3/TRBV12-4	TRBJ2-7	CASSLGLADTYEQYF
.	.	TRBV6-1	TRBJ2-1	CASGGGPTYNEQFF
.	TRBD1	TRBV6-1	TRBJ1-1	CASSDQTGGAFF
.	TRBD1	TRBV7-6	TRBJ2-7	CASSGTGTGGFYEQYF
.	.	TRBV20-1	TRBJ2-7	CSASLDSASYEQYF
.	TRBD2	TRBV2	TRBJ2-1	CASSEASGSGEQFF
.	.	TRBV21-1	TRBJ1-1	CASSKVGQGRVTEAFF
few	.	TRBV5-1	TRBJ2-1	CASSLEHDYNEQFF
.	.	TRBV20-1	TRBJ1-6	CSAMGVVGSPLHF